There are many counts of the clone carrying this T cell receptor (beta chain). The sample originates from a study of T cells in Graves' hyperthyroidism and ophthalmopathy. The germline V gene has CDR1 SGHRS and CDR2 YFSETQ. This CDR3 spans 15 amino acids. The V gene end was trimmed by 1 base and the J gene end by 7 bases; junction bases not matched to a gene: 6. RNA transcripts provided the source from which TCR beta CDR3 regions were amplified. The HTBI set primed first-round TCR CDR3 RT-PCR. In TCRdb, the multiplex PCR reads were re-called with MiXCR into one record per CDR3 protein. Here the sample spans roughly 300,000 distinct CDR3 sequences, 15% to 20% being singletons.

This TCR was recovered from a woman aged 45-60 years with Graves' hyperthyroidism. The sequenced sample consisted of blood. V gene TRBV5-1 combines with J gene TRBJ2-1, with TRBD2 matching 9 bases. Here the CDR3 DNA reads TGCGCCAGCAGCTTGAGTAGCGGGAGTCGGAATGAGCAGTTCTTC. Its translation is CASSLSSGSRNEQFF.